This T cell receptor (beta chain) emerged from a study of CD8 T cells in ankylosing spondylitis. TCRdb ran MiXCR on the 5' RACE reads and lists one entry per CDR3 protein. The sample has around 160,000 distinct CDR3 sequences; 11% are singletons. Study-level findings and limits: A TCR beta motif of roughly 8 highly homologous variants appeared characteristic of ankylosing spondylitis blood.

This clonotype has at least ten counts. Its antigen is as yet unknown. CDR1 is SGHDN, CDR2 FVKESK, per germline. The CDR3 extends over 15 amino acids. Trimming stripped 3 bases from V and 2 bases from J, with 12 bases between. The TCR sequence derives from a male donor with ankylosing spondylitis or in good health (not recorded which). Sequenced input: blood, either unsorted or a sorted T cell fraction (not recorded which). V is TRBV14 and J is TRBJ2-3; D gene unclear. CDR3 protein: CASSHPSANTDTQYF. In DNA, the CDR3 is TGTGCCAGCAGCCACCCCAGTGCGAACACAGATACGCAGTATTTT. Full variable domain (outside the CDR3, taken from reference TRBV14 and TRBJ2-3): EAGVTQFPSHSVIEKGQTVTLRCDPISGHDNLYWYRRVMGKEIKFLLHFVKESKQDESGMPNNRFLAERTGGTYSTLKVQPAELEDSGVYFCASSHPSANTDTQYFGPGTRLTVL.